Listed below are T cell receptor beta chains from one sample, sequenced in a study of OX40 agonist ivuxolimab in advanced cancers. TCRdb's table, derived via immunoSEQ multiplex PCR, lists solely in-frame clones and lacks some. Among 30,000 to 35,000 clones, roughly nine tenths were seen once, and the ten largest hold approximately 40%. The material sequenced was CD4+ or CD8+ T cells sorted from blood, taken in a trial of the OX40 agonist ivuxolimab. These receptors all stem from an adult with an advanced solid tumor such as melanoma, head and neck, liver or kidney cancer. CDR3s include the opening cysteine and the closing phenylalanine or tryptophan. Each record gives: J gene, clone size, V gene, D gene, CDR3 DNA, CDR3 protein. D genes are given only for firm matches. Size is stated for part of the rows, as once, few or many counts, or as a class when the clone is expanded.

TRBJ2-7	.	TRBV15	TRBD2	TGTGCCACCAGCAAGGTAGCGGGGGGCTCCTACGAGCAGTACTTC	CATSKVAGGSYEQYF
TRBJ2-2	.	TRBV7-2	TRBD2	TGTGCCAGCAGCTCCCTAGCGGGAGAAACCGGGGAGCTGTTTTTT	CASSSLAGETGELFF
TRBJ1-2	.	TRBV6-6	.	TGTGCCAGCAGTTACTCTCTGGGGCCAGGCTATGGCTACACCTTC	CASSYSLGPGYGYTF
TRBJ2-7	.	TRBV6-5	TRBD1	TGTGCCAGCAGTCCAGGGGGCTACGAGCAGTACTTC	CASSPGGYEQYF
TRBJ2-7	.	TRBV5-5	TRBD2	TGTGCCAGCATCACGACTAGCGGACCCTACGAGCAGTACTTC	CASITTSGPYEQYF
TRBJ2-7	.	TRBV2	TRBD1	TGTGCCAGCAGTGCGGACAGGGGAGGGTACGAGCAGTACTTC	CASSADRGGYEQYF
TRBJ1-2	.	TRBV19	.	TGTGCCAGTAACGGCGGGCAGGGCTCTAACTATGGCTACACCTTC	CASNGGQGSNYGYTF
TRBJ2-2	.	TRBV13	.	TGTGCCAGCAGCTTAACATATCAGACGAACACCGGGGAGCTGTTTTTT	CASSLTYQTNTGELFF
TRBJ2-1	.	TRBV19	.	TGTGCCAGTAGTCCGGGGTGGACCTACAATGAGCAGTTCTTC	CASSPGWTYNEQFF
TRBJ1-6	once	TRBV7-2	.	TGTGCCAGCAGCCGCGAGGGGCTCTCCTATAATTCACCCCTCCACTTT	CASSREGLSYNSPLHF
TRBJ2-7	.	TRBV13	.	TGTGCCAGCAGCCCCGGGACACCCTCCTACGAGCAGTACTTC	CASSPGTPSYEQYF
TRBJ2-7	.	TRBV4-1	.	TGCGCCAGCAGCCAAGATCTCTCTGGAGAGCAGTACTTC	CASSQDLSGEQYF
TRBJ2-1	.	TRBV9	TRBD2	TGTGCCAGCAGAAGAACTAGCGGGAGCTTGGATGAGCAGTTCTTC	CASRRTSGSLDEQFF
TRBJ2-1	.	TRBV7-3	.	TGTGCCAGCAGCCGGGACTTGAGCTCCTACAATGAGCAGTTCTTC	CASSRDLSSYNEQFF
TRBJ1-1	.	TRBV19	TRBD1	TGTGCCAGTAGTATGTCGGCAGGGGGGAACACTGAAGCTTTCTTT	CASSMSAGGNTEAFF
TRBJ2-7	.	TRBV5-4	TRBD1	TGTGCCAGCAGTCAAACCGGGACAGCGGCCTACGAGCAGTACTTC	CASSQTGTAAYEQYF
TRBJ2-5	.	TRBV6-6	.	TGTGCCAGCAGTTACTCGATCGGGAGAGCGGAGACCCAGTACTTC	CASSYSIGRAETQYF
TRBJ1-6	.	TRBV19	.	TGTGCCAGTAGTATAGGGTCCAGAGGTCATTCACCCCTCCACTTT	CASSIGSRGHSPLHF